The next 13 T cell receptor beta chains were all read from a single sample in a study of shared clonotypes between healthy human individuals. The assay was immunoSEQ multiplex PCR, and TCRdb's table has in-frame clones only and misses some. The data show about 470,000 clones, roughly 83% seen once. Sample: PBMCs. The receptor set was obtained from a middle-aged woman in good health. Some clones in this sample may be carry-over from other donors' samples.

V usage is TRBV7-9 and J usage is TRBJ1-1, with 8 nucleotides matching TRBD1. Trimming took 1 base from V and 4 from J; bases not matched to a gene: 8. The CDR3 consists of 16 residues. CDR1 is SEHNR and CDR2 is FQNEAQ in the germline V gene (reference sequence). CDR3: CASSLGRGRSVTEAFF. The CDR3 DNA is TGTGCCAGCAGCTTAGGCAGGGGGCGTTCGGTCACTGAAGCTTTCTTT.

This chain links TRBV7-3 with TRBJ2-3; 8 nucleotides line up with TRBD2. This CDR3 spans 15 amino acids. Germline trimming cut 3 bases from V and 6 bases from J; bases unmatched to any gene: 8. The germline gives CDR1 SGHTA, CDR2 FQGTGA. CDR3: CASSFSGGRGDTQYF. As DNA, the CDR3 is TGTGCCAGCAGCTTTTCGGGAGGGCGTGGGGATACGCAGTATTTT.

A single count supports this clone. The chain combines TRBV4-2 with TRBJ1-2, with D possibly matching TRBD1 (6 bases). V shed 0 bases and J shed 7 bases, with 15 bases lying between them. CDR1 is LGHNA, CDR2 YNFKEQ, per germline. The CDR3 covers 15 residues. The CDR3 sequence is CASSQDWSGEGGYTF. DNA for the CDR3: TGTGCCAGCAGCCAAGATTGGTCAGGGGAGGGTGGCTACACCTTC.

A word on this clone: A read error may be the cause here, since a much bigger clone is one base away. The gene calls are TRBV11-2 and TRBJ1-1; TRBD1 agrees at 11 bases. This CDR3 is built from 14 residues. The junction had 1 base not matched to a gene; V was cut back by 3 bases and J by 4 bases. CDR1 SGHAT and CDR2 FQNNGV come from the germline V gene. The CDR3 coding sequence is TGTGCCAGCAGCTTCGGGACAGGGGGCACTGAAGCTTTCTTT. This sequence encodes CASSFGTGGTEAFF.

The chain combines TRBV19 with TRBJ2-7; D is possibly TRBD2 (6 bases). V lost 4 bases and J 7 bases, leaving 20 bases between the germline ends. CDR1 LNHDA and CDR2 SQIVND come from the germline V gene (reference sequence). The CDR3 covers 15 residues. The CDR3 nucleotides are TGTGCCAGTAGTACGACCTTCTGGGAGGCGGGGGAGCAGTACTTC. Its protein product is CASSTTFWEAGEQYF.

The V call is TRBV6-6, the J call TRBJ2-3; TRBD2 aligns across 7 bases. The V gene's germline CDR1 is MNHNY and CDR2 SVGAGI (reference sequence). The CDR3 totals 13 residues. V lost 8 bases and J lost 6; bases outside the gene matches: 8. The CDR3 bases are TGTGCCAGCGGCGGGAGTCTTACCGATACGCAGTATTTT. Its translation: CASGGSLTDTQYF.

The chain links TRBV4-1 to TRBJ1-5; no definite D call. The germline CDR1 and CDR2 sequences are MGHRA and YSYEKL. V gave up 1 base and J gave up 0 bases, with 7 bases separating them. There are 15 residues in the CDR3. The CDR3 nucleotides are TGCGCCAGCAGCCAAGTTTTGGATAGCAATCAGCCCCAGCATTTT. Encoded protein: CASSQVLDSNQPQHF.

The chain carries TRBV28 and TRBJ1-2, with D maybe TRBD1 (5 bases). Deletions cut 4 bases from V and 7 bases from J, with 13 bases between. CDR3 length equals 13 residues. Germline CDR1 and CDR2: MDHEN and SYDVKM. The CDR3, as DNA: TGTGCCAGCAGTTCGCTCCGGACATCTGGCTACACCTTC. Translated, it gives CASSSLRTSGYTF.

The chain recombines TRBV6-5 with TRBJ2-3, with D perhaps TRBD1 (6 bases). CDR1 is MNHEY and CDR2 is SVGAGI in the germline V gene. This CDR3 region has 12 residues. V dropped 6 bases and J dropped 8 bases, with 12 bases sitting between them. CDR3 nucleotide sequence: TGTGCCAGCAGAACGACAGGAGGTACGCAGTATTTT. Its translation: CASRTTGGTQYF.

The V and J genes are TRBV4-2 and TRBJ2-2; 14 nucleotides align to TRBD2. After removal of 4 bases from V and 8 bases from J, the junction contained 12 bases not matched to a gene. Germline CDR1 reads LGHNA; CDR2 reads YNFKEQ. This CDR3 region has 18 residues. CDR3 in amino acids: CASSPTPRLAGGLGELFF. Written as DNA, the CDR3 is TGTGCCAGCAGCCCAACACCGCGACTAGCGGGAGGGTTGGGGGAGCTGTTTTTT.

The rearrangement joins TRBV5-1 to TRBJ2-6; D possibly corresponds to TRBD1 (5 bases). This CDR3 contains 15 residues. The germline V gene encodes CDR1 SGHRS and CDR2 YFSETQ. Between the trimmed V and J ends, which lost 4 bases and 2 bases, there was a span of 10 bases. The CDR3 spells CASSPQGPGANVLTF. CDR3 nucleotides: TGCGCCAGCAGCCCGCAGGGTCCTGGGGCCAACGTCCTGACTTTC.

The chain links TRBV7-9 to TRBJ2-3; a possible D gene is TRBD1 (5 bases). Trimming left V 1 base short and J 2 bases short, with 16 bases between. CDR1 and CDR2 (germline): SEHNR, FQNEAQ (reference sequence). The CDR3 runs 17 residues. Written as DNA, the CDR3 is TGTGCCAGCAGCTTAGGGGGCTTGACCCAGTCCACAGATACGCAGTATTTT. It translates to CASSLGGLTQSTDTQYF.

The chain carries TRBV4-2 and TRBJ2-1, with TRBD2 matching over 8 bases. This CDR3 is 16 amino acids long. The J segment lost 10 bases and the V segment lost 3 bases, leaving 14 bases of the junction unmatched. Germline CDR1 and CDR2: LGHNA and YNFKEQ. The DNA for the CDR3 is TGTGCCAGCAGCCAGGAACTAGCGGCGAGGGTTGGGGAGCAGTTCTTC. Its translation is CASSQELAARVGEQFF.